This TCR beta chain was retrieved from a study of blood T cell repertoires in COVID-19. V was pared by 2 bases and J by 2 bases, with 12 bases of the junction left unmatched. CDR3 size: 19 residues. Germline V gene lookup returns CDR1 SGHTA and CDR2 FQGNSA. The data were produced by immunoSEQ multiplex PCR, yet TCRdb's version contains in-frame clones alone and is incomplete. The data show roughly 190,000 clones, with approximately 90% seen just once and roughly 3.6% held by the top ten. The specimen was peripheral blood. The V and J genes are TRBV7-2 and TRBJ1-5; 10 bases are a match to TRBD1. The source is a man in his late teens or twenties with active or convalescent COVID-19. The CDR3 protein is CASSLRTGTGVLGNQPQHF. CDR3 sequence (DNA): TGTGCCAGCAGCTTACGAACCGGGACAGGGGTTTTAGGCAATCAGCCCCAGCATTTT.